The 32 T cell receptor beta chains below all came from one sample that was sequenced in a study of control samples from healthy donors and cancer patients. Some clones are missing from TCRdb's copy, which holds only in-frame ones; the method was immunoSEQ multiplex PCR. The sample records some 250,000 clones, roughly 87% being singletons. Sequencing input: PBMCs. These receptors were obtained from a woman aged 55-70 years with lung cancer.

With respect to this clone: Other DNA sequences in the same sample also yield this CDR3. The genes are TRBV24-1 and TRBJ1-5, with D uncertain. V gave up 3 bases and J gave up 1 base, with 6 bases separating them. Looked up from germline, CDR1 is KGHDR and CDR2 is SFDVKD. There are 14 residues in the CDR3. For the CDR3, the DNA is TGTGCCACCAGTGATCGCCAGAGCAATCAGCCCCAGCATTTT. Protein: CATSDRQSNQPQHF.

This chain uses TRBV7-9 with TRBJ1-3; D unclear. The V gene's germline CDR1 is SEHNR and CDR2 FQNEAQ (reference sequence). This CDR3 spans 15 amino acids. Trimming took 1 base from V and 0 from J, leaving 7 bases between them. CDR3 amino acids: CASSLGEVSGNTIYF. In DNA, the CDR3 is TGTGCCAGCAGCTTAGGGGAGGTCTCTGGAAACACCATATATTTT.

CDR3 residues: CATSGPVDPSGRHEQYF. DNA for the CDR3: TGTGCCACCAGTGGCCCCGTGGATCCTAGCGGGAGGCACGAGCAGTACTTC. The chain employs TRBV24-1 and TRBJ2-7, with TRBD2 matching over 11 bases. The CDR3 contains 17 residues. J gave up 5 bases and V 5 bases, and 13 bases lay outside the gene matches. From germline, CDR1 is KGHDR and CDR2 SFDVKD.

This sequence joins TRBV5-1 and TRBJ2-3, with D possibly TRBD2 on 6 matching bases. Germline CDR1 SGHRS, CDR2 YFSETQ. Trimming cost V 0 bases and J 4 bases, with 12 bases left between them. The CDR3 runs to 15 residues. This chain's CDR3 is CASSLALALPDTQYF. The CDR3 DNA reads as TGCGCCAGCAGCTTGGCACTAGCTCTCCCAGATACGCAGTATTTT.

This rearrangement joins TRBV6-5 to TRBJ1-6; D gene ambiguous. The CDR3 consists of 15 residues. V dropped 6 bases and J dropped 8 bases, with 17 bases sitting between them. Per the germline V gene, CDR1 is MNHEY and CDR2 is SVGAGI. CDR3 in DNA: TGTGCCAGCAGCCACGGGCGGGGAATCTATTCACCCCTCCACTTT. Translated: CASSHGRGIYSPLHF.

This chain links TRBV4-1 with TRBJ2-4; a weak D match, TRBD2 (6 bases). There are 16 residues in the CDR3. In germline, CDR1 is MGHRA, CDR2 YSYEKL. Trimming took off 0 bases at V and 2 bases at J, with 11 bases between the two ends. The DNA for the CDR3 is TGCGCCAGCAGCCAAGATGCCGGGGGAACCAAAAACATTCAGTACTTC. Its translation is CASSQDAGGTKNIQYF.

This clone was seen a single time. The gene calls are TRBV25-1 and TRBJ1-1; D is unclear. Trimming took off 6 bases at V and 0 bases at J, with 14 bases between the two ends. CDR1 and CDR2 from the germline V gene are MGHDK and SYGVNS. The CDR3 runs to 15 residues. CDR3 DNA sequence: TGTGCCAGCAGCCAATCTACGATACTGAACACTGAAGCTTTCTTT. It codes for CASSQSTILNTEAFF.

This clone has just one count. The chain links TRBV28 to TRBJ2-7; D remains ambiguous. Trimming removed 10 bases from V and 6 bases from J, with 16 bases in between. The CDR3 is 12 residues long. Per the germline V gene, CDR1 is MDHEN and CDR2 is SYDVKM. As DNA, the CDR3 is TGTGCCACGGCTCTGAAACGAGGCGAGCAGTACTTC. Protein: CATALKRGEQYF.

J is TRBJ1-5 and V is TRBV19; D may be TRBD1 (5 bases). The germline V gene has CDR1 LNHDA and CDR2 SQIVND (reference sequence). This CDR3 is built from 11 residues. The V end was cut by 10 bases, the J end by 3 bases, with 7 bases between. The CDR3 here is CATGFNQPQHF. CDR3 nucleotide sequence: TGTGCCACAGGGTTCAATCAGCCCCAGCATTTT.

The genes are TRBV5-1 and TRBJ1-2; no definite D call. This CDR3 is built from 14 residues. Germline assignment: CDR1 SGHRS and CDR2 YFSETQ. The ends were cut back, 0 bases at V and 7 bases at J, with 13 bases in the middle. The CDR3, as DNA: TGCGCCAGCAGCTTGGAGGAGACGGTCGCTGGCTACACCTTC. This translates into CASSLEETVAGYTF.

The chain employs TRBV5-1 and TRBJ2-1; no firm D call. Germline V gene sequence: CDR1 SGHRS, CDR2 YFSETQ. This CDR3 spans 15 amino acids. V was cut by 0 bases and J by 0 bases, with 7 bases left in between. CDR3 sequence: CASSLAQNSYNEQFF. The CDR3 DNA is TGCGCCAGCAGCTTGGCACAGAACTCCTACAATGAGCAGTTCTTC. The variable domain in full, with the rest retrieved from reference TRBV5-1 and TRBJ2-1, is KAGVTQTPRYLIKTRGQQVTLSCSPISGHRSVSWYQQTPGQGLQFLFEYFSETQRNKGNFPGRFSGRQFSNSRSEMNVSTLELGDSALYLCASSLAQNSYNEQFFGPGTRLTVL.

The V and J genes are TRBV18 and TRBJ2-4; either TRBD1 or TRBD2 may fit D (5 bases each). CDR1 and CDR2 from the germline V gene are KGHSH and LQKENI. V shed 4 bases and J shed 7 bases, with 20 bases lying between them. The CDR3 totals 16 residues. The CDR3 nucleotides are TGTGCCAGCTCACAAAGGGACCCCGGAGAGGGGAACATTCAGTACTTC. This sequence encodes CASSQRDPGEGNIQYF. Based on the CDR3 plus reference TRBV18 and TRBJ2-4, the full variable domain is NAGVMQNPRHLVRRRGQEARLRCSPMKGHSHVYWYRQLPEEGLKFMVYLQKENIIDESGMPKERFSAEFPKEGPSILRIQQVVRGDSAAYFCASSQRDPGEGNIQYFGAGTRLSVL.

The chain joins TRBV2 to TRBJ1-1; tentative D call: TRBD1 (5 bases). The CDR3 length is 14 residues. Germline CDR1 is SNHLY and CDR2 is FYNNEI. Trimming took 6 bases from V and 3 from J, leaving 14 bases between them. The CDR3 spells CASRSPGGDTEAFF. CDR3 sequence (DNA): TGTGCCAGCAGAAGTCCTGGAGGGGACACTGAAGCTTTCTTT.

The chain combines TRBV10-3 with TRBJ1-2; D is unclear. The germline V gene has CDR1 ENHRY and CDR2 SYGVKD. V was clipped by 8 bases and J by 3 bases, with 13 bases between them. The CDR3 loop spans 13 amino acids. CDR3 bases: TGTGCCATCCGTCCCTTTGATGACTATGGCTACACCTTC. It codes for CAIRPFDDYGYTF.

The gene calls are TRBV9 and TRBJ1-1; D unresolved. This CDR3 region has 14 residues. Germline V CDR1 and CDR2: SGDLS, YYNGEE. Trimming shortened V by 0 bases and J by 1 base, and 7 bases separated the two germline ends. This chain's CDR3 is CASSVEVRNTEAFF. The DNA of the CDR3 is TGTGCCAGCAGCGTAGAGGTTAGGAACACTGAAGCTTTCTTT.

The rearrangement joins TRBV5-1 to TRBJ2-2; D is possibly TRBD1 (6 bases). The CDR3 length is 16 residues. Trimming took off 1 base at V and 3 bases at J, with 13 bases between the two ends. Germline CDR1 and CDR2: SGHRS and YFSETQ. The CDR3 coding sequence is TGCGCCAGCAGCTTGATCCGGGACACCGACACCGGGGAGCTGTTTTTT. Translation gives CASSLIRDTDTGELFF.

V is TRBV18 and J is TRBJ1-1; D perhaps matches TRBD1 (5 bases). The CDR3 is 13 amino acids. The germline CDR1 and CDR2 sequences are KGHSH and LQKENI. V lost 3 bases, J lost 4 bases, and 9 bases lay in between. The CDR3 DNA sequence: TGTGCCAGCTCACCTGTTGGGGGCACTGAAGCTTTCTTT. Translation gives CASSPVGGTEAFF.

The V call is TRBV7-9, the J call TRBJ2-1, with D uncertain. The germline CDR1 and CDR2 sequences are SEHNR and FQNEAQ (reference sequence). The CDR3 has 13 residues. The V end was cut by 1 base, the J end by 5 bases, with 6 bases between. DNA of the CDR3: TGTGCCAGCAGCTTAGAACAGAACAATGAGCAGTTCTTC. As protein: CASSLEQNNEQFF.

The gene calls are TRBV19 and TRBJ2-2; no clear D gene. Trimming took 10 bases from V and 1 from J, leaving 16 bases between them. The CDR3 has 15 residues. Looked up from germline, CDR1 is LNHDA and CDR2 is SQIVND (reference sequence). DNA of the CDR3: TGTGCCACCTCACCCTGGTCGGGGAACACCGGGGAGCTGTTTTTT. Its translation is CATSPWSGNTGELFF.

This chain uses TRBV5-5 with TRBJ2-7, with D possibly matching TRBD2 (6 bases). CDR1 is SGHKS, CDR2 YYEKEE, per germline (reference sequence). Trimming took off 0 bases at V and 2 bases at J, with 12 bases between the two ends. This CDR3 has 15 amino acids. The DNA of the CDR3 is TGTGCCAGCAGCTTGGAACGCGGGGAGACCTACGAGCAGTACTTC. Amino acid sequence: CASSLERGETYEQYF.

The chain joins TRBV6-6 to TRBJ1-5, with TRBD1 as a possible D gene (5 bases). Trimming removed 2 bases at V and 7 bases at J, with 12 bases between. Germline loops: CDR1 MNHNY, CDR2 SVGAGI (reference sequence). There are 14 residues in the CDR3. CDR3 in DNA: TGTGCCAGCAGTTACGTCGGGGGGGACCAGCCCCAGCATTTT. Translated: CASSYVGGDQPQHF.

The chain joins TRBV6-5 to TRBJ1-2; TRBD1 agrees at 11 bases. The CDR3 extends over 16 amino acids. Per germline, CDR1 MNHEY and CDR2 SVGAGI. V lost 2 bases and J lost 4; bases outside the gene matches: 6. As DNA, the CDR3 is TGTGCCAGCAGTTACCCTCGGACAGGGGGCGGCTATGGCTACACCTTC. As protein: CASSYPRTGGGYGYTF.

This rearrangement joins TRBV9 to TRBJ2-1; tentative D call: TRBD2 (6 bases). V shed 0 bases and J shed 2 bases, with 9 bases lying between them. The germline gives CDR1 SGDLS, CDR2 YYNGEE. The CDR3 length is 15 residues. This CDR3 is CASSVGTTTYNEQFF. The CDR3 coding sequence is TGTGCCAGCAGCGTAGGGACTACTACCTACAATGAGCAGTTCTTC.

The chain employs TRBV5-1 and TRBJ2-3; 10 bases line up with TRBD2. Germline CDR1 reads SGHRS; CDR2 reads YFSETQ. The V and J ends lost 1 base and 6 bases, in that order; junction bases with no gene match: 8. This CDR3 spans 16 amino acids. The CDR3 sequence is CASSLPLAGVGDTQYF. The CDR3 DNA follows: TGCGCCAGCAGCTTGCCGCTAGCGGGGGTGGGGGATACGCAGTATTTT.

The sample holds a few counts of this clone. The chain employs TRBV5-5 and TRBJ1-3; D possibly corresponds to TRBD1 (6 bases). The V gene's germline CDR1 is SGHKS and CDR2 YYEKEE (reference sequence). V lost 4 bases, J lost 4 bases, and 15 bases lay in between. There are 15 residues in the CDR3. The CDR3 bases are TGTGCCAGCAGCCTGACACCGGGGACAGGAAACACCATATATTTT. Amino acids: CASSLTPGTGNTIYF.

The chain combines TRBV5-6 with TRBJ2-3, with TRBD1 matching over 7 bases. Germline assignment: CDR1 SGHDT and CDR2 YYEEEE. V lost 3 bases to trimming and J lost 3 bases; unmatched junction nucleotides: 7. The CDR3 loop spans 15 amino acids. CDR3 nucleotides: TGTGCCAGCAGCTCAACAGGGGTTTATACAGATACGCAGTATTTT. The encoded protein is CASSSTGVYTDTQYF.

This sequence joins TRBV2 and TRBJ1-5; tentative D call: TRBD1 (5 bases). Trimming removed 3 bases at V and 2 bases at J, with 11 bases between. CDR1 and CDR2 from the germline V gene are SNHLY and FYNNEI. The CDR3 covers 15 residues. CDR3 DNA sequence: TGTGCCAGCAGTGATGGGGGATTCGGCAATCAGCCCCAGCATTTT. Amino acids: CASSDGGFGNQPQHF.

This clone was observed a single time. CDR3 protein: CASSVLQEQFF. DNA for the CDR3: TGTGCCAGCAGCGTCTTACAGGAGCAGTTCTTC. This chain connects TRBV5-6 to TRBJ2-1; the D is unclear. Per germline, CDR1 SGHDT and CDR2 YYEEEE. This CDR3 is 11 amino acids long. V shed 4 bases and J shed 10 bases, with 9 bases lying between them.

This sequence joins TRBV6-2 or TRBV6-3 and TRBJ2-1; 8 bases align to TRBD2. The CDR3 extends over 16 amino acids. V was pared by 5 bases and J by 7 bases, with 13 bases of the junction left unmatched. Germline loops: CDR1 MNHEY, CDR2 SVGEGT. CDR3: CASSGEGTRSTNEQFF. CDR3 nucleotides: TGTGCCAGCAGTGGGGAGGGGACTAGGTCCACGAATGAGCAGTTCTTC.

The sample holds a few counts of this clone. This chain connects TRBV18 to TRBJ2-6; D gene ambiguous. The CDR3 covers 14 residues. The germline V and J ends were trimmed by 2 bases and 4 bases, with 6 bases remaining between them. Germline V gene data show CDR1 as KGHSH and CDR2 as LQKENI. CDR3 coding DNA: TGTGCCAGCTCACCAGGGGTGGGGGCCAACGTCCTGACTTTC. Its translation: CASSPGVGANVLTF.

The gene calls are TRBV6-5 and TRBJ1-5; weak D call: TRBD1 (6 bases). Germline-derived CDR1 and CDR2 are MNHEY and SVGAGI. This CDR3 spans 12 amino acids. The V gene lost 5 bases and the J gene lost 7 bases, with 9 bases spanning the gap. This CDR3 is CASSTGHQPQHF. CDR3 coding DNA: TGTGCCAGCAGTACAGGGCACCAGCCCCAGCATTTT.

The rearrangement uses TRBV28 and TRBJ1-2, with 7 bases identical to TRBD1. The V segment lost 6 bases and the J segment 2 bases; nucleotides outside the gene matches: 3. The CDR3 is 13 residues long. Germline CDR1 and CDR2: MDHEN and SYDVKM. The DNA of the CDR3 is TGTGCCAGCAGGGAGGGACAGAACTATGGCTACACCTTC. This codes for CASREGQNYGYTF.